The 5 T cell receptor beta chains below all came from one sample that was sequenced in a study of T cell changes during pregnancy in multiple sclerosis. Clones were sequenced by immunoSEQ multiplex PCR, and TCRdb holds only the in-frame ones, with some missing. This sample has roughly 67,000 clones, with roughly nine tenths found just once. The input for sequencing was peripheral blood, taken in the second trimester of pregnancy. The receptors shown here come from a female donor with multiple sclerosis, enrolled in a pregnancy study.

The chain combines TRBV6-4 with TRBJ2-1; 8 bases match TRBD2. J lost 6 bases, V lost 3 bases, and 4 bases had no gene match. CDR1 is MRHNA, CDR2 SNTAGT, per germline. The CDR3 runs to 14 residues. CDR3 sequence: CASSEGREANEQFF. The DNA for the CDR3 is TGTGCCAGCAGTGAAGGGCGGGAGGCCAATGAGCAGTTCTTC.

This sequence joins TRBV27 and TRBJ2-5; 8 bases fit TRBD1. The ends lost 7 bases at V and 5 bases at J; junction bases unmatched: 6. Germline V CDR1 and CDR2: MNHEY, SMNVEV (reference sequence). The CDR3 has 13 residues. This chain's CDR3 is CASNRQGSETQYF. The CDR3 DNA reads as TGTGCCAGCAATCGACAGGGGTCTGAGACCCAGTACTTC.

V gene TRBV2 combines with J gene TRBJ1-4, with 9 bases identical to TRBD1. This CDR3 region has 16 residues. J gave up 7 bases and V 5 bases, and 11 bases lay outside the gene matches. CDR1 and CDR2 (germline): SNHLY, FYNNEI. As DNA, the CDR3 is TGTGCCAGCAGTCAAACAACAGGGGGCCGAGGTGAAAAACTGTTTTTT. This translates into CASSQTTGGRGEKLFF. The variable domain in full, with the rest retrieved from reference TRBV2 and TRBJ1-4, is EPEVTQTPSHQVTQMGQEVILRCVPISNHLYFYWYRQILGQKVEFLVSFYNNEISEKSEIFDDQFSVERPDGSNFTLKIRSTKLEDSAMYFCASSQTTGGRGEKLFFGSGTQLSVL.

This clone was seen a single time. J is TRBJ2-5 and V is TRBV13, with TRBD1 as a possible D gene (6 bases). Germline V gene lookup returns CDR1 PRHDT and CDR2 FYEKMQ (reference sequence). Deletions cut 4 bases from V and 2 bases from J, with 11 bases between. CDR3 length: 14 residues. The CDR3 DNA reads as TGTGCCAGCAGCTCAGACAGGTATCAAGAGACCCAGTACTTC. Translating gives CASSSDRYQETQYF.

This sequence joins TRBV5-1 and TRBJ2-7; D might be TRBD2 (5 bases). Germline lookup yields CDR1 SGHRS and CDR2 YFSETQ. Deletions cut 4 bases from V and 3 bases from J, with 11 bases between. This CDR3 has 13 amino acids. The CDR3 nucleotides read TGCGCCAGCAGCGTACTAGGGAACTACGAGCAGTACTTC. Translation gives CASSVLGNYEQYF.